The 3 T cell receptor beta chains below all came from one sample that was sequenced in a study of post-analysis software for immune sequencing data. Findings and limits, study-wide: Patients showed TRBV5-6, TRBV5-1 and TRBV20-1 among five TRBV segments more frequent than in controls.

The antigens of these receptors remain unknown. Prepared libraries of TCR beta cDNA carried unique molecular identifiers. TCRdb independently ran MiXCR on the PCR reads; one entry per CDR3 protein. The data show 700,000 to 900,000 distinct CDR3 sequences, about half seen once. Sequencing input: blood. These TCRs come from a girl aged 5 to 17 with multiple sclerosis.

The genes are TRBV20-1 and TRBJ2-3; perhaps TRBD2 as D (6 bases). In germline, CDR1 is DFQATT, CDR2 SNEGSKA (reference sequence). Trimming pared 1 base from V and 0 bases from J, leaving 11 bases between. CDR3 length equals 15 residues. The CDR3: CSARGEETSTDTQYF. Here the CDR3 DNA reads TGCAGTGCTAGAGGGGAGGAGACTAGCACAGATACGCAGTATTTT.

This clonotype has only one observation. The rearrangement uses TRBV7-8 and TRBJ1-2, with 7 bases matching TRBD1. The CDR3 contains 13 residues. CDR1 is SGHVS and CDR2 is FQNEAQ in the germline V gene. V was clipped by 5 bases and J by 6 bases; unmatched bases: 6. The CDR3 loop is CASSRGQRDGYTF. The CDR3 DNA reads TGTGCCAGCAGCCGGGGACAGCGGGATGGCTACACCTTC.

The gene calls are TRBV7-2 and TRBJ2-5, with TRBD2 matching 10 bases. Looked up from germline, CDR1 is SGHTA and CDR2 is FQGNSA. The CDR3 extends over 17 amino acids. V gave up 1 base and J gave up 1 base; unmatched junction bases: 6. The CDR3 region has the DNA TGTGCCAGCAGCTTAGTTTTCGGACTAGCGGCCCAAGAGACCCAGTACTTC. It specifies CASSLVFGLAAQETQYF.